The sequence of this T cell receptor (beta chain) was determined in a study of sequential checkpoint blockade in melanoma. Study context: Each arm's sequence ended with maintenance nivolumab.

The table came from immunoSEQ multiplex PCR; TCRdb's copy has only in-frame clones and leaves some out. The sample consists of around 15,000 clones, more than 85% of them appearing once. Documented treatment: randomized to nivolumab then ipilimumab (arm A) or the reverse (arm B). Patients had received no earlier DNA-damaging chemotherapy. Live CD3+CD8+ CD19− CD56− cells were sorted from PBMCs. This receptor was identified in a human donor with melanoma. The source material was CD8+ T cells sorted from blood (inferred from file names), sampled from a patient given nivolumab and ipilimumab in sequence.

This CDR3 reads CASSQDSSRVGYGYTF. The CDR3 bases are TGCGCCAGCAGCCAAGATAGTTCGAGGGTCGGCTATGGCTACACCTTC. The V and J genes are TRBV4-3 and TRBJ1-2; D remains ambiguous. The CDR3 runs to 16 residues. The V and J ends lost 0 bases and 4 bases respectively, with 15 bases between them. Germline CDR1 is LGHNA and CDR2 is YSLEER.